The 29 T cell receptor beta chains presented below share a single source sample, sequenced in a study of OX40 agonist ivuxolimab in advanced cancers. The assay was immunoSEQ multiplex PCR, and TCRdb's table has in-frame clones only and misses some. Here the sample spans tens of thousands of clones, approximately 92% being singletons. The material was CD4+ or CD8+ T cells sorted from blood, obtained in a trial of the OX40 agonist ivuxolimab. The receptors shown here come from an adult with an advanced solid tumor such as melanoma, head and neck, liver or kidney cancer.

V is TRBV19 and J is TRBJ2-3; possibly TRBD2 for D (5 bases). The V gene's germline CDR1 is LNHDA and CDR2 SQIVND (reference sequence). This CDR3 region has 17 residues. Trimming took off 0 bases at V and 0 bases at J, with 13 bases between the two ends. The CDR3 nucleotides are TGTGCCAGTAGTATAGATCGGGGTTATCAAAGCACAGATACGCAGTATTTT. Its translation: CASSIDRGYQSTDTQYF.

This chain uses TRBV14 with TRBJ2-2, with 9 bases fitting TRBD1. The germline CDR1 and CDR2 sequences are SGHDN and FVKESK. CDR3 length: 14 amino acids. V trimming: 2 bases; J trimming: 8 bases; junction bases outside the gene matches: 3. The CDR3 DNA follows: TGTGCCAGCAGCCAAAACAGGGGGCTAGGGGAGCTGTTTTTT. It is translated as CASSQNRGLGELFF.

V and J are TRBV18 and TRBJ2-5; D remains unclear. Germline V gene sequence: CDR1 KGHSH, CDR2 LQKENI. The CDR3 sequence is 17 residues long. V lost 2 bases to trimming and J lost 5 bases, with 21 bases between them. CDR3 protein: CASSPGISAGPRETQYF. In DNA form, the CDR3 reads TGTGCCAGCTCACCAGGAATATCAGCAGGTCCCAGGGAGACCCAGTACTTC.

The chain employs TRBV5-1 and TRBJ2-3; 12 bases align to TRBD2. Trimming removed 2 bases from V and 4 bases from J; junction bases left unmatched: 2. Germline V gene lookup returns CDR1 SGHRS and CDR2 YFSETQ. CDR3 size: 15 residues. The CDR3 nucleotides read TGCGCCAGCAGCTTTACTAGCGGGGGGTCAGATACGCAGTATTTT. Its protein product is CASSFTSGGSDTQYF.

The chain uses TRBV7-2 and TRBJ1-5, with D possibly being TRBD1 (6 bases). Germline V lookup: CDR1 SGHTA, CDR2 FQGNSA. V lost 5 bases and J lost 7, with 21 bases in between. CDR3 length: 16 amino acids. The CDR3 DNA is TGTGCCAGCAGCCCCGGGGGGGCCCCCTTGAAGCAGCCCCAGCATTTT. Translated, it gives CASSPGGAPLKQPQHF.

This chain connects TRBV6-1 to TRBJ1-4; 7 bases fit TRBD1. V was clipped by 6 bases and J by 4 bases; unmatched bases: 5. The germline V gene encodes CDR1 MNHNS and CDR2 SASEGT. This CDR3 is 14 amino acids long. CDR3 sequence: CASRVRDSNEKLFF. The DNA for the CDR3 is TGTGCCAGCAGAGTCCGGGACAGTAATGAAAAACTGTTTTTT.

The rearrangement joins TRBV2 to TRBJ1-4, with 8 bases identical to TRBD1. CDR1 SNHLY and CDR2 FYNNEI come from the germline V gene. The CDR3 is 16 amino acids. The junction had 7 bases not matched to a gene; V was cut back by 0 bases and J by 7 bases. The CDR3 DNA sequence: TGTGCCAGCAGTGAAGCCGGGCCAGGGGGCCTTGAAAAACTGTTTTTT. Translating it yields CASSEAGPGGLEKLFF.

V and J are TRBV20-1 and TRBJ2-5; TRBD2 might be the D (5 bases). Trimming took off 7 bases at V and 2 bases at J, with 5 bases between the two ends. This CDR3 contains 10 residues. CDR1 DFQATT and CDR2 SNEGSKA come from the germline V gene (reference sequence). The CDR3, as DNA: TGCAGTGGAGGGCAAGAGACCCAGTACTTC. Translated, it gives CSGGQETQYF.

This rearrangement joins TRBV7-9 to TRBJ1-4; D unresolved. CDR1 and CDR2 from the germline V gene are SEHNR and FQNEAQ (reference sequence). The CDR3 is 14 residues long. V shed 4 bases and J shed 8 bases, with 14 bases lying between them. CDR3 protein: CASSSLAAGEKLFF. In DNA form, the CDR3 reads TGTGCCAGCAGCTCCCTGGCGGCTGGGGAAAAACTGTTTTTT.

CDR3 DNA: TGTGCCAGCAGTGAAGACAGGGGCCCAGCCGGGGAGCTGTTTTTT. Its translation: CASSEDRGPAGELFF. The chain employs TRBV25-1 and TRBJ2-2, with TRBD1 matching over 8 bases. CDR1 MGHDK and CDR2 SYGVNS come from the germline V gene. There are 15 residues in the CDR3. V shed 2 bases and J 6 bases; nucleotides not matched to a gene: 5.

The rearrangement uses TRBV5-1 and TRBJ2-3; weak D call: TRBD2 (7 bases). This CDR3 is 16 amino acids long. V shed 4 bases and J shed 1 base, with 16 bases lying between them. Germline CDR1 SGHRS, CDR2 YFSETQ. CDR3 sequence (DNA): TGCGCCAGCAGCGAGAGGGGGGGCGCCGGCACAGATACGCAGTATTTT. It specifies CASSERGGAGTDTQYF.

The V call is TRBV6-5, the J call TRBJ1-1; no definite D call. Germline CDR1 reads MNHEY; CDR2 reads SVGAGI. Trimming left V 11 bases short and J 4 bases short, with 14 bases between. The CDR3 consists of 12 residues. CDR3 amino acids: CASHQVPTEAFF. The CDR3 nucleotides read TGTGCCTCCCACCAGGTGCCCACTGAAGCTTTCTTT.

The chain's CDR3 is CASSTRTGGQETQYF. DNA for the CDR3: TGTGCCAGTAGTACTAGGACAGGGGGGCAGGAGACCCAGTACTTC. The chain couples TRBV19 to TRBJ2-5; TRBD1 matches 10 bases. The V gene end was trimmed by 4 bases and the J gene end by 5 bases; junction bases not matched to a gene: 7. The CDR3 is 15 residues long. Germline CDR1 is LNHDA and CDR2 is SQIVND (reference sequence).

V is TRBV5-1 and J is TRBJ2-3, with D hard to call. V was shortened by 2 bases and J by 3 bases, with 13 bases between the two germline ends. This CDR3 is built from 15 residues. The V gene's germline CDR1 is SGHRS and CDR2 YFSETQ. CDR3: CASSLNSQVTDTQYF. The CDR3 nucleotides read TGCGCCAGCAGCTTAAACAGCCAAGTGACAGATACGCAGTATTTT. Using reference TRBV5-1 and TRBJ2-3 for the parts outside the CDR3, the full variable domain is KAGVTQTPRYLIKTRGQQVTLSCSPISGHRSVSWYQQTPGQGLQFLFEYFSETQRNKGNFPGRFSGRQFSNSRSEMNVSTLELGDSALYLCASSLNSQVTDTQYFGPGTRLTVL.

Only a few counts were recorded for this clone. This chain connects TRBV19 to TRBJ1-5, with 7 bases aligning to TRBD1. Germline trimming cut 5 bases from V and 2 bases from J; bases unmatched to any gene: 3. Germline lookup yields CDR1 LNHDA and CDR2 SQIVND (reference sequence). This CDR3 is built from 14 residues. The CDR3, as DNA: TGTGCCAGTAGTGACAGGGCCGGCAATCAGCCCCAGCATTTT. Translation: CASSDRAGNQPQHF.

This clone was observed a single time. V gene TRBV5-1 combines with J gene TRBJ1-3, with 8 bases fitting TRBD1. In germline, CDR1 is SGHRS, CDR2 YFSETQ. V was clipped by 4 bases and J by 4 bases; unmatched bases: 7. This CDR3 spans 15 amino acids. The CDR3 DNA follows: TGCGCCAGCAGCCCAGGGGGCGCGCAAGGAAACACCATATATTTT. This encodes CASSPGGAQGNTIYF. Complete variable domain (other parts from reference TRBV5-1 and TRBJ1-3): KAGVTQTPRYLIKTRGQQVTLSCSPISGHRSVSWYQQTPGQGLQFLFEYFSETQRNKGNFPGRFSGRQFSNSRSEMNVSTLELGDSALYLCASSPGGAQGNTIYFGEGSWLTVV.

The chain has TRBV5-4 and TRBJ2-7; 9 nucleotides align to TRBD1. Trimming at V came to 0 bases and at J to 5 bases, leaving 6 bases not matched to a gene. In germline, CDR1 is SGHNT, CDR2 YYREEE (reference sequence). This CDR3 is 15 amino acids long. CDR3: CASSLGGTGSDEQYF. For the CDR3, the DNA is TGTGCCAGCAGCTTGGGCGGGACAGGGAGCGACGAGCAGTACTTC.

J is TRBJ2-5 and V is TRBV10-3; D is undetermined. The CDR3 consists of 13 residues. Germline CDR1 is ENHRY and CDR2 is SYGVKD. V was clipped by 3 bases and J by 1 base, with 6 bases between them. The CDR3 DNA follows: TGTGCCATCAGTGACCGGACCCAAGAGACCCAGTACTTC. Its protein is CAISDRTQETQYF.

The rearrangement links TRBV19 to TRBJ1-2; unclear D gene. The CDR3 runs 13 residues. CDR1 and CDR2 (germline): LNHDA, SQIVND (reference sequence). Trimming stripped 5 bases from V and 4 bases from J, with 11 bases between. The CDR3 DNA follows: TGTGCCAGTAGTCGGGATCGGGCCTATGGCTACACCTTC. Residues: CASSRDRAYGYTF.

This chain uses TRBV5-8 with TRBJ2-7; D remains ambiguous. The CDR3 consists of 12 residues. V lost 6 bases and J 4 bases, leaving 11 bases between the germline ends. Germline loops: CDR1 SGHTS, CDR2 YDEGEE. CDR3 coding DNA: TGTGCCAGCAACCTACACGGGTACGAGCAGTACTTC. This translates into CASNLHGYEQYF. Full variable domain (rest looked up from reference TRBV5-8 and TRBJ2-7): EAGVTQSPTHLIKTRGQQATLRCSPISGHTSVYWYQQALGLGLQFLLWYDEGEERNRGNFPPRFSGRQFPNYSSELNVNALELEDSALYLCASNLHGYEQYFGPGTRLTVT.

The chain joins TRBV25-1 to TRBJ2-1, with 9 bases matching TRBD2. Germline lookup yields CDR1 MGHDK and CDR2 SYGVNS. This CDR3 is 16 amino acids long. J gave up 4 bases and V 3 bases, and 7 bases lay outside the gene matches. The chain's CDR3 is CASSDPSGMGYNEQFF. As DNA, the CDR3 is TGTGCCAGCAGTGACCCTAGCGGGATGGGGTACAATGAGCAGTTCTTC.

This sequence joins TRBV6-5 and TRBJ2-1; possible D gene TRBD1, 5 bases. The V gene's germline CDR1 is MNHEY and CDR2 SVGAGI. Trimming cost V 2 bases and J 3 bases, with 5 bases left between them. This CDR3 is built from 13 residues. CDR3 sequence (DNA): TGTGCCAGCAGTTACGACAGCTACAATGAGCAGTTCTTC. Translated, it gives CASSYDSYNEQFF.

This chain connects TRBV9 to TRBJ1-4; 8 bases align to TRBD1. CDR3 length: 16 amino acids. Germline values: CDR1 SGDLS, CDR2 YYNGEE. Losses at the gene ends were 4 bases for V and 0 bases for J; bases not matched to a gene: 5. The CDR3 DNA is TGTGCCAGCAGCATCGGACAGGGTCCAACTAATGAAAAACTGTTTTTT. It codes for CASSIGQGPTNEKLFF.

The gene calls are TRBV12-2 and TRBJ2-3; the listed D gene, TRBD2, was not tested against the DNA. TRBV12-2 is classified as a pseudogene. The CDR3 runs 12 residues. In DNA, the CDR3 is TGTGCAAGTCGCTTGTACACAGATACGCAGTATTTT. It translates to CASRLYTDTQYF.

The rearrangement links TRBV30 to TRBJ2-3, with a possible D match to TRBD1 (6 bases). Germline V gene data show CDR1 as GTSNPN and CDR2 as SVGIG (reference sequence). V was clipped by 1 base and J by 4 bases, with 9 bases between them. The CDR3 is 13 amino acids. The CDR3 protein is CAWSGQGPDTQYF. Here the CDR3 DNA reads TGTGCCTGGAGTGGGCAGGGGCCAGATACGCAGTATTTT.

Here the CDR3 DNA reads TGTGCCTGGAGTGAAGCGGGGGGGCGAACAGATACGCAGTATTTT. Encoded protein: CAWSEAGGRTDTQYF. The chain links TRBV30 to TRBJ2-3; TRBD2 matches at 10 bases. V gave up 1 base and J gave up 3 bases; unmatched junction bases: 4. There are 15 residues in the CDR3. The germline gives CDR1 GTSNPN, CDR2 SVGIG (reference sequence).

The chain recombines TRBV27 with TRBJ1-5, with 7 bases identical to TRBD1. The J segment lost 5 bases and the V segment lost 5 bases, leaving 9 bases of the junction unmatched. CDR1 MNHEY and CDR2 SMNVEV come from the germline V gene (reference sequence). CDR3 size: 15 residues. The DNA for the CDR3 is TGTGCCAGCAGTCCACCCGGGACAGTTCATCAGCCCCAGCATTTT. Its protein is CASSPPGTVHQPQHF.

This rearrangement joins TRBV6-1 to TRBJ1-5; 10 positions agree with TRBD1. CDR3 size: 16 residues. In germline, CDR1 is MNHNS, CDR2 SASEGT. V lost 4 bases and J lost 6; bases outside the gene matches: 9. CDR3 in DNA: TGTGCCAGCAGTGGCAACGACAGGGGGCCGGGTCAGCCCCAGCATTTT. As protein: CASSGNDRGPGQPQHF.

The chain uses TRBV6-1 and TRBJ2-3; no firm D call. CDR3 length equals 12 residues. V lost 6 bases and J 2 bases, leaving 6 bases between the germline ends. Germline CDR1 reads MNHNS; CDR2 reads SASEGT. This CDR3 is CASRSYTDTQYF. In nucleotides, the CDR3 is TGTGCCAGCAGGTCTTACACAGATACGCAGTATTTT.